The 7 T cell receptor beta chains given below trace back to one sample, sequenced in a study of cytomegalovirus exposure and HLA in healthy donors (dated by TCRdb to about 2017). Library preparation used the immunoSEQ multiplex PCR assay. For the multiplex PCR, a mixture combining 60 forward primers for TCR Vbeta segments and 13 reverse primers for TCR Jbeta segments was used. TCRdb provides this immuneACCESS table in a form limited to in-frame rearrangements. Some clones are lacking; in checked studies, under half of them reflect an unresolved V gene, and why the rest are absent is not known. Across this sample there are around 110,000 clones, with approximately 80% seen only once. The ten largest clones take up 3.6% of the sample. Sequencing input: PBMCs. The origin of the receptors is a man in his 60s in good health and CMV-seronegative.

This clone occurred once. This chain uses TRBV18 with TRBJ2-7; TRBD1 agrees at 7 bases. The CDR3 is 14 amino acids. V lost 6 bases to trimming and J lost 5 bases; unmatched junction nucleotides: 10. CDR1 and CDR2 (germline): KGHSH, LQKENI. The CDR3: CASSITGDGNEQYF. In DNA form, the CDR3 reads TGTGCCAGCTCTATCACAGGGGATGGCAACGAGCAGTACTTC.

The chain couples TRBV9 to TRBJ2-5; 8 nucleotides align to TRBD2. V lost 4 bases, J lost 14 bases, and 19 bases stayed unmatched. CDR3 length: 15 residues. Germline V gives CDR1 SGDLS, CDR2 YYNGEE. Here the CDR3 reads CASSPRGISGDLVYF. CDR3 nucleotide sequence: TGTGCCAGCAGCCCCCGAGGGATTAGCGGGGATTTGGTCTACTTC. The variable domain in full, with the rest retrieved from reference TRBV9 and TRBJ2-5, is DSGVTQTPKHLITATGQRVTLRCSPRSGDLSVYWYQQSLDQGLQFLIQYYNGEERAKGNILERFSAQQFPDLHSELNLSSLELGDSALYFCASSPRGISGDLVYFGPGTRLLVL.

The V and J genes are TRBV7-9 and TRBJ1-6; D ambiguous. V lost 1 base and J 1 base, leaving 14 bases between the germline ends. This CDR3 comprises 18 residues. The V gene's germline CDR1 is SEHNR and CDR2 FQNEAQ (reference sequence). CDR3 protein: CASSLGQAGGSYNSPLHF. In nucleotides, the CDR3 is TGTGCCAGCAGCTTAGGTCAGGCCGGTGGATCCTATAATTCACCCCTCCACTTT. Variable domain in full (rest from reference TRBV7-9 and TRBJ1-6): DTGVSQNPRHKITKRGQNVTFRCDPISEHNRLYWYRQTLGQGPEFLTYFQNEAQLEKSRLLSDRFSAERPKGSFSTLEIQRTEQGDSAMYLCASSLGQAGGSYNSPLHFGNGTRLTVT.

The rearrangement links TRBV7-2 to TRBJ2-3; D is unresolved. The CDR3 runs to 15 residues. Germline V lookup: CDR1 SGHTA, CDR2 FQGNSA. The V gene lost 3 bases and the J gene lost 0 bases, with 10 bases spanning the gap. The CDR3 is CASSFTALSTDTQYF. For the CDR3, the DNA is TGTGCCAGCAGCTTTACAGCCCTTAGCACAGATACGCAGTATTTT.

This rearrangement joins TRBV7-3 to TRBJ2-3; D is perhaps TRBD2 (5 bases). Deletions cut 1 base from V and 2 bases from J, with 10 bases between. This CDR3 comprises 15 residues. Germline V lookup: CDR1 SGHTA, CDR2 FQGTGA. The CDR3 region is CASSLNGLPTDTQYF. DNA of the CDR3: TGTGCCAGCAGCTTAAACGGACTCCCCACAGATACGCAGTATTTT.

The chain links TRBV18 to TRBJ2-5; D is perhaps TRBD1 (5 bases). Germline-derived CDR1 and CDR2 are KGHSH and LQKENI. This CDR3 region has 13 residues. V was cut by 2 bases and J by 5 bases, with 9 bases left in between. The CDR3 DNA reads TGTGCCAGCTCACCAAGGGGTGGCGAGACCCAGTACTTC. It is translated as CASSPRGGETQYF.

This sequence joins TRBV27 and TRBJ1-5, with 9 bases aligning to TRBD1. From germline, CDR1 is MNHEY and CDR2 SMNVEV (reference sequence). The V segment lost 0 bases and the J segment 6 bases; nucleotides outside the gene matches: 9. The CDR3 runs 17 residues. The CDR3 DNA reads TGTGCCAGCAGTTTATCAGGGACAGGGTCTAGTGTTCAGCCCCAGCATTTT. Translating gives CASSLSGTGSSVQPQHF.